One T cell receptor (beta chain) is described in this entry. What it binds is not known. A much larger clone lies one base from this, so it may be a read error. TCRdb called the reads again in MiXCR, with one record for every CDR3 protein. The sample lists 310,000 or so distinct CDR3 sequences; roughly 24% were seen once. This sample was taken from a study of T cell repertoires in cytomegalovirus infection. Whole-study context: Matching HLA type and CMV infection were both indicated by public TCR beta signatures. Whole-study findings and limits: In two of eight donors, the top clonotype was HLA-C-restricted CMV-specific.

Germline V CDR1 and CDR2: SGHVS, FNYEAQ. CDR3 size: 17 residues. This sequence was found in a human donor in good health (CMV status not recorded). Some clones in this sample may be carry-over from other donors' samples. Sequencing was carried out using PBMCs. This chain links TRBV7-6 with TRBJ2-1; D is perhaps TRBD1 (6 bases). The CDR3 DNA reads as TGTGCCAGCAGCTTAGCTTCGACAGGCAGCTCCTACAATGAGCAGCTCTTC. It codes for CASSLASTGSSYNEQLF.